The clone carrying this T cell receptor (beta chain) was observed a few times. The antigen remains unidentified. Researchers took RNA transcripts and amplified the TCR beta CDR3 regions from them. The HTBI primer set drove a first-round RT-PCR of the TCR CDR3. TCRdb itself ran the multiplex PCR reads through MiXCR, one entry per CDR3 protein. Seen here are 650,000 to 750,000 distinct CDR3 sequences, less than 15% observed once, and the top ten hold around 9.6%. Each patient was aged 18 to 65 and had newly diagnosed hyperthyroidism of under 2 months' duration. The study excluded patients with uncontrolled infection, other autoimmune disease, pregnancy or lactation. The sample comes from a study of T cells in Graves' hyperthyroidism and ophthalmopathy. For the study at large: The authors collected peripheral blood at initial diagnosis, before any treatment.

CDR1 is MDHEN and CDR2 is SYDVKM in the germline V gene. V dropped 5 bases and J dropped 8; count of bases not matched to a gene: 9. This CDR3 is built from 15 residues. Study-level results: Within blood appeared most thyroid clonotypes that had expanded above 0.001.

The chain uses TRBV28 and TRBJ1-6; 7 bases are a match to TRBD1. Sample: blood. The receptor's source is a woman between 18 and 29 years old with Graves' hyperthyroidism. The CDR3 DNA follows: TGTGCCAGCAGTCCTTGGACAGGAGGGTATTCACCCCTCCACTTT. It encodes CASSPWTGGYSPLHF.